The 30 T cell receptor beta chains in this list originate from one sample, sequenced in a study of beta chain features in type 1 diabetes. Points from the study as a whole: TCRB CDR3s from Type 1 diabetes patients were moderately but significantly shorter in all four CD4+ subsets.

Sequenced material consisted of expressed TCRB transcripts (all of the isolated RNA was reverse transcribed). Data came from immunoSEQ multiplex PCR; TCRdb stores just in-frame clones and leaves some out. In the table there are roughly 280,000 clones, approximately 25% of which are singletons. Their antigen targets remain unknown. The sequencing sample was made of naive CD4+ T cells from blood. These receptors were taken from a woman aged 25 to 39 with type 1 diabetes.

The chain employs TRBV5-1 and TRBJ2-2, with 8 bases fitting TRBD1. V was pared by 0 bases and J by 4 bases, with 2 bases of the junction left unmatched. Germline V gene data show CDR1 as SGHRS and CDR2 as YFSETQ. The CDR3 sequence is 15 residues long. The CDR3 DNA reads as TGCGCCAGCAGCTTGGTTCAGGGGGCCACCGGGGAGCTGTTTTTT. Amino acid sequence: CASSLVQGATGELFF.

The chain has TRBV28 and TRBJ2-3, with 7 bases aligning to TRBD1. This CDR3 spans 15 amino acids. CDR1 is MDHEN, CDR2 SYDVKM, per germline. The J segment lost 2 bases and the V segment lost 6 bases, leaving 8 bases of the junction unmatched. Here the CDR3 reads CASSRDRAYTDTQYF. In nucleotides, the CDR3 is TGTGCCAGCAGCCGAGACAGGGCCTACACAGATACGCAGTATTTT.

The CDR3 spells CASRAHRVDYEQYF. The CDR3 nucleotides are TGTGCCAGCAGAGCCCACAGGGTCGACTACGAGCAGTACTTC. V is TRBV6-5 and J is TRBJ2-7; TRBD1 is a possible D gene (6 bases). V lost 6 bases and J 3 bases, leaving 15 bases between the germline ends. Germline values: CDR1 MNHEY, CDR2 SVGAGI. The CDR3 runs 14 residues.

V is TRBV29-1 and J is TRBJ2-3; possibly TRBD2 for D (6 bases). The CDR3 runs to 13 residues. Trimming removed 2 bases at V and 2 bases at J, with 8 bases between. Per the germline V gene, CDR1 is SQVTM and CDR2 is ANQGSEA. CDR3 loop: CSVESSATDTQYF. CDR3 DNA: TGCAGCGTTGAATCTAGCGCCACAGATACGCAGTATTTT.

This clone has just a few counts. The chain links TRBV19 to TRBJ2-3; no definite D call. Per the germline V gene, CDR1 is LNHDA and CDR2 is SQIVND (reference sequence). V was clipped by 6 bases and J by 2 bases, with 9 bases between them. This CDR3 comprises 13 residues. The CDR3 loop reads CASRLRSTDTQYF. The CDR3 DNA sequence: TGTGCCAGTAGACTTAGATCCACAGATACGCAGTATTTT.

This clone was seen just once. V usage is TRBV7-2 and J usage is TRBJ1-2; D remains unclear. CDR1 is SGHTA and CDR2 is FQGNSA in the germline V gene. Trimming stripped 2 bases from V and 0 bases from J, with 10 bases between. The CDR3 is 15 residues long. CDR3: CASSLSVAANYGYTF. CDR3 nucleotide sequence: TGTGCCAGCAGCTTATCGGTTGCCGCTAACTATGGCTACACCTTC.

This clone has more than one count but fewer than ten. This rearrangement joins TRBV9 to TRBJ1-1, with D hard to call. Trimming left V 0 bases short and J 1 base short, with 10 bases between. Germline V lookup: CDR1 SGDLS, CDR2 YYNGEE. This CDR3 has 15 residues. The chain's CDR3 is CASSVDGQENTEAFF. The CDR3, as DNA: TGTGCCAGCAGCGTAGATGGTCAGGAGAACACTGAAGCTTTCTTT. The entire variable domain, with the rest obtained from reference TRBV9 and TRBJ1-1, is as follows: DSGVTQTPKHLITATGQRVTLRCSPRSGDLSVYWYQQSLDQGLQFLIQYYNGEERAKGNILERFSAQQFPDLHSELNLSSLELGDSALYFCASSVDGQENTEAFFGQGTRLTVV.

The chain has TRBV11-1 and TRBJ2-1; the match to TRBD1 covers 8 bases. V gave up 1 base and J gave up 6 bases; unmatched junction bases: 5. Germline V gives CDR1 SGHAT, CDR2 FQDESV (reference sequence). There are 15 residues in the CDR3. This CDR3 reads CASSLGRTGSNEQFF. DNA of the CDR3: TGTGCCAGCAGCTTAGGGAGGACAGGGAGCAATGAGCAGTTCTTC.

This chain uses TRBV30 with TRBJ1-2; D may be TRBD1 (6 bases). The CDR3 is 12 residues long. Trimming removed 0 bases from V and 9 bases from J, with 11 bases in between. Germline assignment: CDR1 GTSNPN and CDR2 SVGIG (reference sequence). The chain's CDR3 is CAWSVQGQSYTF. The CDR3 DNA sequence: TGTGCCTGGAGTGTTCAGGGGCAGAGCTACACCTTC.

This clone was found a few times. Written as DNA, the CDR3 is TGTGCCACCAGCAGAGATCGACAGGGCGGAGAGACCCAGTACTTC. It is translated as CATSRDRQGGETQYF. The chain has TRBV15 and TRBJ2-5, with 7 bases matching TRBD1. J was trimmed by 4 bases and V by 0 bases; bases with no gene match: 5. This CDR3 has 15 residues. Per germline, CDR1 LNHNV and CDR2 YYDKDF (reference sequence).

This clone was seen a few times. The rearrangement links TRBV19 to TRBJ2-7; 7 bases match TRBD1. The CDR3 has 14 amino acids. J lost 2 bases, V lost 7 bases, and 8 bases had no gene match. Germline V gene lookup returns CDR1 LNHDA and CDR2 SQIVND (reference sequence). CDR3 nucleotide sequence: TGTGCCAGTAAAGGACAGGAGCCGCCCTACGAGCAGTACTTC. It specifies CASKGQEPPYEQYF.

This chain links TRBV23-1 with TRBJ1-4; D gene unclear. TRBV23-1 is treated as an ORF (open reading frame) with a function not yet certain. V was clipped by 0 bases and J by 5 bases, with 10 bases between them. The CDR3 is made up of 15 amino acids. Here the CDR3 reads CASSQSRAVNEKLFF. The CDR3 nucleotides are TGCGCCAGCAGTCAATCGCGAGCCGTGAATGAAAAACTGTTTTTT.

The table lists this clone with a few counts. This chain links TRBV4-1 with TRBJ2-1; 7 nucleotides align to TRBD2. Germline V gene sequence: CDR1 MGHRA, CDR2 YSYEKL. The CDR3 is made up of 18 amino acids. V lost 0 bases, J lost 8 bases, and 16 bases stayed unmatched. The CDR3: CASSQDQRWAGVPYEQFF. CDR3 bases: TGCGCCAGCAGCCAAGATCAGCGTTGGGCGGGAGTCCCATATGAGCAGTTCTTC.

The V gene is TRBV5-1, the J gene TRBJ2-4; D is possibly TRBD1 (6 bases). The CDR3 loop spans 16 amino acids. Germline-derived CDR1 and CDR2 are SGHRS and YFSETQ. V was trimmed by 0 bases and J by 0 bases, leaving 10 bases between them. CDR3 bases: TGCGCCAGCAGCTTGGGAGGGACATTAGCCAAAAACATTCAGTACTTC. Its protein is CASSLGGTLAKNIQYF.

The sample holds one count of this clone. The gene calls are TRBV28 and TRBJ1-2; no definite D call. The germline CDR1 and CDR2 sequences are MDHEN and SYDVKM. The ends were cut back, 5 bases at V and 5 bases at J, with 6 bases in the middle. This CDR3 spans 11 amino acids. DNA of the CDR3: TGTGCCAGCAGTGTCTCGTATGGCTACACCTTC. Translation: CASSVSYGYTF.

This clone was detected only a few times. The gene calls are TRBV10-3 and TRBJ2-7; TRBD1 aligns across 7 bases. The CDR3 is 13 amino acids. The junction had 10 bases not matched to a gene; V was cut back by 10 bases and J by 4 bases. Germline CDR1 and CDR2: ENHRY and SYGVKD. The CDR3 sequence: CATDPGQWYEQYF. The CDR3 bases are TGTGCCACCGACCCGGGACAGTGGTACGAGCAGTACTTC.

This clone was detected only a few times. This rearrangement joins TRBV7-6 to TRBJ2-2; 10 bases align to TRBD1. The germline V gene has CDR1 SGHVS and CDR2 FNYEAQ. The CDR3 is 16 amino acids. Trimming at V came to 4 bases and at J to 5 bases, leaving 7 bases not matched to a gene. The CDR3 sequence: CASSSPRTGGTGELFF. The CDR3 region has the DNA TGTGCCAGCAGCTCCCCGAGGACAGGGGGTACCGGGGAGCTGTTTTTT.

This clone has a handful of counts. The chain has TRBV7-3 and TRBJ2-7; unclear D gene. This CDR3 comprises 15 residues. Germline V gene sequence: CDR1 SGHTA, CDR2 FQGTGA. V lost 1 base and J lost 0, with 10 bases in between. The CDR3 sequence is CASSLMGVGSYEQYF. As DNA, the CDR3 is TGTGCCAGCAGCTTAATGGGCGTCGGCTCCTACGAGCAGTACTTC.

This clone was picked up a small number of times. The J gene is TRBJ2-7, the V gene TRBV7-9; D remains unclear. CDR1 is SEHNR and CDR2 is FQNEAQ in the germline V gene (reference sequence). V lost 1 base, J lost 8 bases, and 6 bases lay in between. The CDR3 runs to 11 residues. DNA for the CDR3: TGTGCCAGCAGCTTAGGGGCTAAGCAGTACTTC. Residues: CASSLGAKQYF.

The chain carries TRBV11-2 and TRBJ2-1, with D possibly being TRBD2 (6 bases). The germline V gene encodes CDR1 SGHAT and CDR2 FQNNGV. With 6 bases removed from V and 6 bases from J, the gap between germline ends came to 12 bases. This CDR3 comprises 13 residues. CDR3 amino acids: CASRLGLLNEQFF. The CDR3, as DNA: TGTGCCAGCAGACTGGGACTTCTCAATGAGCAGTTCTTC.

This sequence joins TRBV9 and TRBJ1-2; unclear D gene. Trimming took 0 bases from V and 3 from J, leaving 9 bases between them. Germline V gene sequence: CDR1 SGDLS, CDR2 YYNGEE. The CDR3 has 14 amino acids. CDR3 loop: CASSVGSTDYGYTF. CDR3 nucleotides: TGTGCCAGCAGCGTAGGTAGTACGGACTATGGCTACACCTTC.

This clone was counted a few times. The rearrangement joins TRBV4-2 to TRBJ2-1; 7 nucleotides agree with TRBD2. There are 17 residues in the CDR3. The junction had 7 bases not matched to a gene; V was cut back by 0 bases and J by 2 bases. Looked up from germline, CDR1 is LGHNA and CDR2 is YNFKEQ. CDR3 in amino acids: CASSQDSGTNTYNEQFF. The CDR3 DNA reads TGTGCCAGCAGCCAAGATTCGGGGACTAACACCTACAATGAGCAGTTCTTC.

V gene TRBV23-1 combines with J gene TRBJ2-7; a possible D gene is TRBD2 (7 bases). TRBV23-1 is an ORF, and what it does is uncertain. This CDR3 spans 16 amino acids. The ends were cut back, 2 bases at V and 5 bases at J, with 19 bases in the middle. The CDR3 coding sequence is TGCGCCAGCAGTCAAAAAGGGGGGGCTGACGCTGACGAGCAGTACTTC. It is translated as CASSQKGGADADEQYF.

This clone was detected only a few times. The chain employs TRBV7-9 and TRBJ2-3; D may be TRBD2 (6 bases). Germline CDR1 and CDR2: SEHNR and FQNEAQ (reference sequence). This CDR3 spans 14 amino acids. The V gene lost 2 bases and the J gene lost 9 bases, with 15 bases spanning the gap. CDR3 nucleotides: TGTGCCAGCAGCTTAAACGGCGGGACCGGGACGCAGTATTTT. Its protein product is CASSLNGGTGTQYF.

This clone was seen more than once but under ten times. The chain carries TRBV30 and TRBJ1-4; D not certain. Trimming took 2 bases from V and 1 from J, leaving 8 bases between them. The CDR3 length is 14 residues. Germline CDR1 GTSNPN, CDR2 SVGIG (reference sequence). CDR3 loop: CAWSSGRTNEKLFF. For the CDR3, the DNA is TGTGCCTGGAGTTCTGGGAGAACTAATGAAAAACTGTTTTTT.

This clone was counted between two and nine times. The chain joins TRBV2 to TRBJ2-7; D may be TRBD2 (5 bases). Trimming stripped 7 bases from V and 3 bases from J, with 10 bases between. Per the germline V gene, CDR1 is SNHLY and CDR2 is FYNNEI. The CDR3 runs to 12 residues. The DNA for the CDR3 is TGTGCCAGCACGCGAGGGATCTACGAGCAGTACTTC. Protein sequence: CASTRGIYEQYF.

The J gene is TRBJ1-4, the V gene TRBV19, with TRBD1 matching 7 bases. J gave up 8 bases and V 5 bases, and 8 bases lay outside the gene matches. Germline V gene sequence: CDR1 LNHDA, CDR2 SQIVND (reference sequence). The length of the CDR3 is 14 residues. CDR3 nucleotides: TGTGCCAGTAGTTCGGGACAGCTCGAGGAAAAACTGTTTTTT. Its protein product is CASSSGQLEEKLFF.

The J gene is TRBJ2-5, the V gene TRBV5-4; tentative D call: TRBD2 (6 bases). The CDR3 length is 14 residues. Germline values: CDR1 SGHNT, CDR2 YYREEE (reference sequence). Trimming left V 4 bases short and J 1 base short, with 11 bases between. CDR3 sequence: CASSKERAQETQYF. The CDR3 DNA follows: TGTGCCAGCAGCAAAGAGCGGGCCCAAGAGACCCAGTACTTC.

The V gene is TRBV11-2, the J gene TRBJ1-2; tentative D call: TRBD1 (6 bases). V was pared by 0 bases and J by 0 bases, with 8 bases between. CDR1 and CDR2 (germline): SGHAT, FQNNGV. This CDR3 has 15 residues. The DNA for the CDR3 is TGTGCCAGCAGCTTAGATCCAGGGGCTAACTATGGCTACACCTTC. This encodes CASSLDPGANYGYTF.

This clone was counted between two and nine times. The chain links TRBV29-1 to TRBJ2-7; D is possibly TRBD1 (6 bases). In germline, CDR1 is SQVTM, CDR2 ANQGSEA. V dropped 4 bases and J dropped 3 bases, with 16 bases sitting between them. This CDR3 region has 14 residues. The CDR3 here is CSVVRGPENYEQYF. Here the CDR3 DNA reads TGCAGCGTTGTCAGGGGACCGGAGAACTACGAGCAGTACTTC.